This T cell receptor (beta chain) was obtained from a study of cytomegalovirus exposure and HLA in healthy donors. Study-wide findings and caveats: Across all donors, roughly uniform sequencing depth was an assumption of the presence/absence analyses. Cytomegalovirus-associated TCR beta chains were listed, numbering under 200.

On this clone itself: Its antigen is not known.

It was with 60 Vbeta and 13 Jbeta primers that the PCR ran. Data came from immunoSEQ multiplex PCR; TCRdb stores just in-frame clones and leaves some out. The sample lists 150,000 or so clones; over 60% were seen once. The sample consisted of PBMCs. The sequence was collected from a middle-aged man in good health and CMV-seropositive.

The CDR3 here is CASSLGRANTGELFF. DNA of the CDR3: TGCGCCAGCAGCTTGGGCAGGGCGAACACCGGGGAGCTGTTTTTT. The chain is built from TRBV5-1 and TRBJ2-2, with TRBD1 as a possible D gene (5 bases). The V end lost 0 bases, the J end lost 0 bases, and 6 bases lay between the germline ends. The CDR3 covers 15 residues. Looked up from germline, CDR1 is SGHRS and CDR2 is YFSETQ.